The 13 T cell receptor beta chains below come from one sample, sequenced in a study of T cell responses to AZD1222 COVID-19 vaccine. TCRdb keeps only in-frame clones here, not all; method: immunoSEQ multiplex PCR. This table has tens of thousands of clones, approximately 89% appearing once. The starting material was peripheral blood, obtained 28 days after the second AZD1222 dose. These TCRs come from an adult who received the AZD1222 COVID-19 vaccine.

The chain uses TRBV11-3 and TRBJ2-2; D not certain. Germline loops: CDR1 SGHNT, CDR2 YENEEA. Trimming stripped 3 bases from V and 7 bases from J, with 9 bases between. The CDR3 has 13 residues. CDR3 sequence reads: CASSLDRFGELFF. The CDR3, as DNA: TGTGCCAGCAGCTTGGATAGGTTCGGGGAGCTGTTTTTT.

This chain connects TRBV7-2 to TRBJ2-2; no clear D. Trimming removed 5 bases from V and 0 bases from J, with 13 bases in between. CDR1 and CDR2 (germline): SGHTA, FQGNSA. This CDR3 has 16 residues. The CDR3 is CASSPLRVPNTGELFF. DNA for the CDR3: TGTGCCAGCAGCCCGCTCCGGGTCCCGAACACCGGGGAGCTGTTTTTT.

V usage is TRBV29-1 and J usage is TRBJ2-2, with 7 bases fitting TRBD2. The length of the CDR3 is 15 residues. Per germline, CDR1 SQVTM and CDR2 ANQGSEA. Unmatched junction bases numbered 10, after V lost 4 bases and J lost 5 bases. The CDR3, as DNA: TGCAGCGTTGGAATGGGAGGGACGCAAACCGGGGAGCTGTTTTTT. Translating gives CSVGMGGTQTGELFF.

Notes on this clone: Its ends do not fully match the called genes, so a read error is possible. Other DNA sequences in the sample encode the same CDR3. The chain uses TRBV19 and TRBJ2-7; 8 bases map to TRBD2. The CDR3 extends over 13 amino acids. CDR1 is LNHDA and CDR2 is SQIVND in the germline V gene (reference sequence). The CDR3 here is CASSIAGRYEQYF. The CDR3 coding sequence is TGTGCCAGTAGCATAGCGGGAAGATACGAGCAGTACTTC. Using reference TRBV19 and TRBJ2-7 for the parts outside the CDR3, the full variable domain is DGGITQSPKYLFRKEGQNVTLSCEQNLNHDAMYWYRQDPGQGLRLIYYSQIVNDFQKGDIAEGYSVSREKKESFPLTVTSAQKNPTAFYLCASSIAGRYEQYFGPGTRLTVT.

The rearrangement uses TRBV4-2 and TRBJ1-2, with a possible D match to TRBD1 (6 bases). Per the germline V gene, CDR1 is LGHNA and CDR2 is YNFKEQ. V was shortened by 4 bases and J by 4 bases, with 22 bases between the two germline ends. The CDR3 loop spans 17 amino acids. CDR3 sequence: CASSLQGVGQDLYGYTF. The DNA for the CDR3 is TGTGCCAGCAGCCTACAGGGCGTGGGTCAGGATCTCTATGGCTACACCTTC.

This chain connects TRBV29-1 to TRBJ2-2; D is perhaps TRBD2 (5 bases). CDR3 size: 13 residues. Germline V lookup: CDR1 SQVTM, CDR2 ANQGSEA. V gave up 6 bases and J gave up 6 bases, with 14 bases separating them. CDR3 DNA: TGCAGCGTGAGGGCCATAAGTGCCGGGGAGCTGTTTTTT. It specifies CSVRAISAGELFF.

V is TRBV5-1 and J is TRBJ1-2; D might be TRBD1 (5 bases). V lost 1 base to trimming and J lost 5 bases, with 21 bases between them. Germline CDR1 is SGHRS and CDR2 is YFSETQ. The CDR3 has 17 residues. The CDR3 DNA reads TGCGCCAGCAGCTTGATGGGGCCAGGGCCTGGGGAGTATGGCTACACCTTC. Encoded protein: CASSLMGPGPGEYGYTF. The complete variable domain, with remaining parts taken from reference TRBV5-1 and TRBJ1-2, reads KAGVTQTPRYLIKTRGQQVTLSCSPISGHRSVSWYQQTPGQGLQFLFEYFSETQRNKGNFPGRFSGRQFSNSRSEMNVSTLELGDSALYLCASSLMGPGPGEYGYTFGSGTRLTVV.

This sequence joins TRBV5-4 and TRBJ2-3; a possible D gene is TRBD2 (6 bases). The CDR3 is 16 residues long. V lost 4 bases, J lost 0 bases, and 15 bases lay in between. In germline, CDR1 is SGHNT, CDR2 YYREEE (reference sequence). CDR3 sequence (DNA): TGTGCCAGCAGCCGGGGGAAAGGGACTAGCACAGATACGCAGTATTTT. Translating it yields CASSRGKGTSTDTQYF.

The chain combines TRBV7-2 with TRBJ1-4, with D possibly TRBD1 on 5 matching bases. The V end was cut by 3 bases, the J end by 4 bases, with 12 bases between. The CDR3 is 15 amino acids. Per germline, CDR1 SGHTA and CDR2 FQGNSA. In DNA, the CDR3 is TGTGCCAGCAGCTTCCCGGGACGGAGTAATGAAAAACTGTTTTTT. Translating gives CASSFPGRSNEKLFF.

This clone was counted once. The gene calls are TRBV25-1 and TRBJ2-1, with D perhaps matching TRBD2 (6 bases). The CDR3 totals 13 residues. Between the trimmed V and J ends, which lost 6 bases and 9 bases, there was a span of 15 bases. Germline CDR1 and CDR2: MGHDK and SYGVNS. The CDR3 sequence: CASRRTGGPEQFF. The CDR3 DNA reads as TGTGCCAGCAGGAGGACCGGGGGTCCTGAGCAGTTCTTC.

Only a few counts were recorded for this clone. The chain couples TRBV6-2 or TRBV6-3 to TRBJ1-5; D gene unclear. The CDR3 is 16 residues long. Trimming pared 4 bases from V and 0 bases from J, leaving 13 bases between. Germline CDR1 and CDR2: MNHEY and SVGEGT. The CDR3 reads CASSSGRLDSNQPQHF. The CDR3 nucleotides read TGTGCCAGCAGTTCCGGCAGGCTGGATAGCAATCAGCCCCAGCATTTT.

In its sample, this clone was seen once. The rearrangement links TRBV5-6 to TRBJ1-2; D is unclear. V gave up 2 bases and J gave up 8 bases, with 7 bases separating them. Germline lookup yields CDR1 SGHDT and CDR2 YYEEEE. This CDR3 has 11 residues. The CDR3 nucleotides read TGTGCCAGCAGCTTTTCCCGCGGCTACACCTTC. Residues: CASSFSRGYTF. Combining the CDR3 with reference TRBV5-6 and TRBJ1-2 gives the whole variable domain DAGVTQSPTHLIKTRGQQVTLRCSPKSGHDTVSWYQQALGQGPQFIFQYYEEEERQRGNFPDRFSGHQFPNYSSELNVNALLLGDSALYLCASSFSRGYTFGSGTRLTVV.

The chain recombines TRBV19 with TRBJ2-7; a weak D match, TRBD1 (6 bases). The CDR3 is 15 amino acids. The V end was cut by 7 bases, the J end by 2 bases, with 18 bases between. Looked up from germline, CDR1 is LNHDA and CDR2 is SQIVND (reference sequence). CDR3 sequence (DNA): TGTGCCAGTACCCGAAATCCTGGGGGCCCCTACGAGCAGTACTTC. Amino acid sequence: CASTRNPGGPYEQYF.